The source of this T cell receptor (beta chain) is a study of T cell responses to AZD1222 COVID-19 vaccine. General observations from the study: Unmutated variant regions are reportedly the target of nearly half of TCRs that are spike-specific.

To note about this clone: The antigen is unknown.

CDR1 is SGHRS, CDR2 YFSETQ, per germline. Trimming at V came to 6 bases and at J to 0 bases, leaving 7 bases not matched to a gene. There are 16 residues in the CDR3. Some clones are missing from TCRdb's copy, which holds only in-frame ones; the method was immunoSEQ multiplex PCR. The sample carries around 91,000 clones, approximately 90% recorded once. The chain combines TRBV5-1 with TRBJ2-2; 8 positions match TRBD1. The source is an adult who received the AZD1222 COVID-19 vaccine. The sequenced sample was peripheral blood, obtained 28 days after the second AZD1222 dose. The CDR3 reads CASNLLTGANTGELFF. CDR3 DNA sequence: TGCGCCAGCAACTTACTGACAGGGGCGAACACCGGGGAGCTGTTTTTT.